The rows below give T cell receptor beta chains drawn from one sample of a study of T cells after yellow fever vaccination. TCRdb reprocessed the 5' RACE reads via MiXCR and lists one record per CDR3 protein. This table holds some 250,000 distinct CDR3 sequences, over 3% found once. This sample comprised PBMCs, obtained 15 days after the yellow fever booster vaccination. All receptors derive from a man aged 18 to 29 who received the YFV17D yellow fever vaccine. The CDR3 runs from the conserved cysteine through the conserved F or W. D genes are given only for firm matches. Size is omitted from some rows. Given values are once, few, many or a class for expanded clones.

v_gene: TRBV7-2; abundance: many; j_gene: TRBJ2-4; d_gene: TRBD1; CDR3aa: CASSPRQGITKNIQYF; CDR3nt: TGTGCCAGCAGCCCTAGACAGGGGATAACCAAAAACATTCAGTACTTC
v_gene: TRBV5-1; abundance: many; j_gene: TRBJ2-1; d_gene: TRBD2; CDR3aa: CASSTTSGVNEQFF; CDR3nt: TGCGCCAGCAGCACGACTAGCGGGGTAAATGAGCAGTTCTTC
v_gene: TRBV6-6; abundance: many; j_gene: TRBJ1-1; d_gene: NA; CDR3aa: CASSYSTNPEAFF; CDR3nt: TGTGCCAGCAGTTACTCGACAAACCCGGAAGCTTTCTTT
v_gene: TRBV5-1; abundance: many; j_gene: TRBJ2-5; d_gene: NA; CDR3aa: CASSLGLGETQYF; CDR3nt: TGCGCCAGCAGCTTGGGGCTAGGAGAGACCCAGTACTTC
v_gene: TRBV5-1; abundance: many; j_gene: TRBJ1-4; d_gene: NA; CDR3aa: CASSLAGMGEKLFF; CDR3nt: TGCGCCAGCAGCTTGGCGGGGATGGGTGAAAAACTGTTTTTT
v_gene: TRBV20-1; abundance: many; j_gene: TRBJ2-5; d_gene: TRBD1; CDR3aa: CSAKGQGRETQYF; CDR3nt: TGCAGTGCTAAGGGACAGGGAAGAGAGACCCAGTACTTC
v_gene: TRBV5-1; abundance: many; j_gene: TRBJ1-2; d_gene: NA; CDR3aa: CASSREGNGYTF; CDR3nt: TGCGCCAGCAGCAGAGAGGGGAATGGCTACACCTTC
v_gene: TRBV12-3/TRBV12-4; abundance: many; j_gene: TRBJ1-5; d_gene: NA; CDR3aa: CASSGMEGGQPQHF; CDR3nt: TGTGCCAGCAGCGGGATGGAGGGGGGACAGCCCCAGCATTTT
v_gene: TRBV7-9; abundance: many; j_gene: TRBJ1-2; d_gene: NA; CDR3aa: CAGDRGYTF; CDR3nt: TGTGCCGGGGATAGGGGCTACACCTTC
v_gene: TRBV20-1; abundance: NA; j_gene: TRBJ1-5; d_gene: NA; CDR3aa: CSARIRSYNQPQHF; CDR3nt: TGCAGTGCTAGGATACGTTCCTACAATCAGCCCCAGCATTTT
v_gene: TRBV10-3; abundance: many; j_gene: TRBJ2-7; d_gene: NA; CDR3aa: CAISETSRLYEQYF; CDR3nt: TGTGCCATCAGTGAGACTAGTAGGCTATACGAGCAGTACTTC
v_gene: TRBV19; abundance: many; j_gene: TRBJ1-4; d_gene: TRBD1; CDR3aa: CASSNRDRVREKLFF; CDR3nt: TGTGCCAGTAGTAATCGGGACAGGGTACGAGAAAAACTGTTTTTT
v_gene: TRBV3-1; abundance: many; j_gene: TRBJ2-1; d_gene: TRBD2; CDR3aa: CASSQRGAGNEQFF; CDR3nt: TGTGCCAGCAGCCAGCGGGGGGCCGGGAATGAGCAGTTCTTC
v_gene: TRBV7-8; abundance: many; j_gene: TRBJ1-5; d_gene: NA; CDR3aa: CASSLIAGRPSRPQHF; CDR3nt: TGTGCCAGCAGCTTAATTGCGGGTCGGCCCTCGAGGCCCCAGCATTTT
v_gene: TRBV7-2; abundance: many; j_gene: TRBJ1-5; d_gene: NA; CDR3aa: CASTRGRNQPQHF; CDR3nt: TGTGCCAGCACGCGGGGGCGGAATCAGCCCCAGCATTTT
v_gene: TRBV7-9; abundance: many; j_gene: TRBJ2-5; d_gene: NA; CDR3aa: CASTPFGTWKPGNQETQYF; CDR3nt: TGTGCCAGCACCCCCTTCGGGACCTGGAAACCGGGGAACCAAGAGACCCAGTACTTC
v_gene: TRBV18; abundance: many; j_gene: TRBJ2-1; d_gene: NA; CDR3aa: CASSSTSWAYNEQFF; CDR3nt: TGTGCCAGCTCGTCGACTAGTTGGGCCTACAATGAGCAGTTCTTC
v_gene: TRBV7-2; abundance: few; j_gene: TRBJ2-3; d_gene: TRBD2; CDR3aa: CASSLAGGPPTQYF; CDR3nt: TGTGCCAGCAGCTTGGCGGGGGGGCCGCCTACGCAGTATTTT
v_gene: TRBV12-3/TRBV12-4; abundance: many; j_gene: TRBJ1-2; d_gene: TRBD1; CDR3aa: CASSARGRGGYTF; CDR3nt: TGTGCCAGCAGTGCCAGGGGGCGTGGTGGCTACACCTTC
v_gene: TRBV7-3; abundance: many; j_gene: TRBJ2-1; d_gene: NA; CDR3aa: CASSWGRQGEQFF; CDR3nt: TGTGCCAGCAGCTGGGGTAGGCAGGGTGAGCAGTTCTTC
v_gene: TRBV7-9; abundance: many; j_gene: TRBJ1-1; d_gene: TRBD1; CDR3aa: CASSPDRDAFF; CDR3nt: TGTGCCAGCAGCCCGGACAGGGACGCTTTCTTT
v_gene: TRBV15; abundance: many; j_gene: TRBJ2-3; d_gene: NA; CDR3aa: CATSRDSQSPTDTQYF; CDR3nt: TGTGCCACCAGCAGAGATTCGCAGTCCCCCACAGATACGCAGTATTTT
v_gene: TRBV27; abundance: many; j_gene: TRBJ1-1; d_gene: NA; CDR3aa: CASSLRGHTEAFF; CDR3nt: TGTGCCAGCAGTTTGAGGGGACACACTGAAGCTTTCTTT
v_gene: TRBV28; abundance: many; j_gene: TRBJ2-5; d_gene: NA; CDR3aa: CASSFPSLETQYF; CDR3nt: TGTGCCAGCAGTTTCCCTAGCCTGGAGACCCAGTACTTC
v_gene: TRBV29-1; abundance: many; j_gene: TRBJ2-5; d_gene: NA; CDR3aa: CSVAGLQETQYF; CDR3nt: TGCAGCGTTGCGGGACTGCAAGAGACCCAGTACTTC
v_gene: TRBV20-1; abundance: many; j_gene: TRBJ2-1; d_gene: TRBD1; CDR3aa: CSATFQGARTEQFF; CDR3nt: TGCAGTGCTACCTTCCAGGGGGCGCGGACTGAGCAGTTCTTC
v_gene: TRBV25-1; abundance: NA; j_gene: TRBJ1-1; d_gene: NA; CDR3aa: CASSDPSDGNTEAFF; CDR3nt: TGTGCCAGCAGTGACCCTTCGGACGGTAACACTGAAGCTTTCTTT
v_gene: TRBV7-9; abundance: many; j_gene: TRBJ2-7; d_gene: NA; CDR3aa: CASSLDKSLTYEQYF; CDR3nt: TGTGCCAGCAGCTTAGATAAGTCGCTCACCTACGAGCAGTACTTC
v_gene: TRBV12-3/TRBV12-4; abundance: many; j_gene: TRBJ2-2; d_gene: TRBD1; CDR3aa: CASSLGTGVNTGELFF; CDR3nt: TGTGCCAGCAGTTTGGGTACAGGGGTAAACACCGGGGAGCTGTTTTTT
v_gene: TRBV5-1; abundance: many; j_gene: TRBJ2-3; d_gene: NA; CDR3aa: CASRFSTDTQYF; CDR3nt: TGCGCCAGCAGGTTCAGCACAGATACGCAGTATTTT
v_gene: TRBV20-1; abundance: NA; j_gene: TRBJ1-6; d_gene: NA; CDR3aa: CSPKGLGNSPLHF; CDR3nt: TGCAGTCCCAAGGGACTCGGCAATTCACCCCTCCACTTT
v_gene: TRBV12-3/TRBV12-4; abundance: many; j_gene: TRBJ1-5; d_gene: TRBD1; CDR3aa: CASSLRRGLHQPQHF; CDR3nt: TGTGCCAGCAGTCTGCGCAGGGGGTTACATCAGCCCCAGCATTTT
v_gene: TRBV4-1; abundance: many; j_gene: TRBJ2-5; d_gene: NA; CDR3aa: CASSPNLGSRRQQETQYF; CDR3nt: TGCGCCAGCAGCCCCAACTTAGGGAGCCGAAGACAACAAGAGACCCAGTACTTC
v_gene: TRBV7-3; abundance: many; j_gene: TRBJ2-3; d_gene: NA; CDR3aa: CASSSGAGATDTQYF; CDR3nt: TGTGCCAGCAGCTCGGGGGCTGGGGCCACAGATACGCAGTATTTT
v_gene: TRBV7-9; abundance: many; j_gene: TRBJ2-1; d_gene: TRBD2; CDR3aa: CATTGGAYEQFF; CDR3nt: TGTGCCACCACCGGGGGGGCCTATGAGCAGTTCTTC
v_gene: TRBV5-1; abundance: once; j_gene: TRBJ2-3; d_gene: NA; CDR3aa: CASSFGQDTQYF; CDR3nt: TGCGCCAGCAGCTTTGGTCAAGATACGCAGTATTTT
v_gene: TRBV9; abundance: many; j_gene: TRBJ2-1; d_gene: NA; CDR3aa: CASSVESTEYNEQFF; CDR3nt: TGTGCCAGCAGCGTAGAAAGTACCGAGTACAATGAGCAGTTCTTC
v_gene: TRBV7-2; abundance: many; j_gene: TRBJ1-1; d_gene: NA; CDR3aa: CASSPDGIQGRTEAFF; CDR3nt: TGTGCCAGCAGCCCCGACGGGATCCAGGGGAGGACTGAAGCTTTCTTT
v_gene: TRBV6-2/TRBV6-3; abundance: many; j_gene: TRBJ2-2; d_gene: NA; CDR3aa: CASSYTPLTGELFF; CDR3nt: TGTGCCAGCAGCTATACCCCACTCACCGGGGAGCTGTTTTTT
v_gene: TRBV5-1; abundance: many; j_gene: TRBJ1-1; d_gene: TRBD1; CDR3aa: CASSLRAGGGDTEAFF; CDR3nt: TGCGCCAGCAGCTTGCGGGCAGGGGGCGGTGACACTGAAGCTTTCTTT
v_gene: TRBV5-1; abundance: many; j_gene: TRBJ2-1; d_gene: TRBD2; CDR3aa: CASMAGGGGSPEQFF; CDR3nt: TGCGCCAGTATGGCCGGGGGGGGCGGTTCCCCCGAGCAGTTCTTC
v_gene: TRBV29-1; abundance: many; j_gene: TRBJ1-2; d_gene: NA; CDR3aa: CSVDKGDYGYTF; CDR3nt: TGCAGCGTTGACAAAGGGGACTATGGCTACACCTTC
v_gene: TRBV3-1; abundance: many; j_gene: TRBJ1-1; d_gene: NA; CDR3aa: CASSQARGARAFF; CDR3nt: TGTGCCAGCAGCCAAGCTCGGGGGGCTCGGGCTTTCTTT
v_gene: TRBV7-2; abundance: many; j_gene: TRBJ2-1; d_gene: TRBD2; CDR3aa: CASSFRALAGAYNEQFF; CDR3nt: TGTGCCAGCAGCTTTCGAGCACTAGCGGGGGCATACAATGAGCAGTTCTTC
v_gene: TRBV7-3; abundance: many; j_gene: TRBJ2-1; d_gene: TRBD1; CDR3aa: CASSLVPGQGPYNEQFF; CDR3nt: TGTGCCAGCAGCTTAGTTCCGGGACAGGGACCCTACAATGAGCAGTTCTTC
v_gene: TRBV7-6; abundance: NA; j_gene: TRBJ1-2; d_gene: NA; CDR3aa: CASSFDPEFGGAPGGYTF; CDR3nt: TGTGCCAGCAGCTTCGACCCAGAGTTTGGGGGGGCCCCCGGGGGCTACACCTTC
v_gene: TRBV6-5; abundance: many; j_gene: TRBJ2-5; d_gene: TRBD2; CDR3aa: CASSRSSFSGGETQYF; CDR3nt: TGTGCCAGCAGCCGGAGCTCCTTCAGCGGGGGGGAGACCCAGTACTTC
v_gene: TRBV24-1; abundance: many; j_gene: TRBJ1-2; d_gene: NA; CDR3aa: CATQTNGALDGYTF; CDR3nt: TGTGCCACTCAGACCAACGGGGCCTTGGATGGCTACACCTTC
v_gene: TRBV9; abundance: NA; j_gene: TRBJ2-3; d_gene: NA; CDR3aa: CASSAFDYTHYF; CDR3nt: TGTGCCAGCAGCGCCTTTGACTATACGCATTATTTT
v_gene: TRBV10-1; abundance: many; j_gene: TRBJ2-3; d_gene: TRBD1; CDR3aa: CASRMGQGASDTQYF; CDR3nt: TGCGCCAGCAGAATGGGACAGGGGGCATCAGATACGCAGTATTTT
v_gene: TRBV28; abundance: many; j_gene: TRBJ1-1; d_gene: NA; CDR3aa: CASAAPGRENTEAFF; CDR3nt: TGTGCCAGCGCCGCGCCTGGCAGGGAGAACACTGAAGCTTTCTTT
v_gene: TRBV5-1; abundance: many; j_gene: TRBJ2-5; d_gene: NA; CDR3aa: CASSWFTGAKDRETQYF; CDR3nt: TGCGCCAGCAGCTGGTTCACAGGCGCTAAGGATAGAGAGACCCAGTACTTC
v_gene: TRBV24-1; abundance: many; j_gene: TRBJ1-1; d_gene: NA; CDR3aa: CATSESGHKAAFF; CDR3nt: TGTGCCACCAGTGAGTCAGGTCACAAGGCAGCTTTCTTT
v_gene: TRBV5-1; abundance: many; j_gene: TRBJ1-1; d_gene: NA; CDR3aa: CASSLDSRNTEAFF; CDR3nt: TGCGCCAGCAGCTTGGACAGCCGGAACACTGAAGCTTTCTTT